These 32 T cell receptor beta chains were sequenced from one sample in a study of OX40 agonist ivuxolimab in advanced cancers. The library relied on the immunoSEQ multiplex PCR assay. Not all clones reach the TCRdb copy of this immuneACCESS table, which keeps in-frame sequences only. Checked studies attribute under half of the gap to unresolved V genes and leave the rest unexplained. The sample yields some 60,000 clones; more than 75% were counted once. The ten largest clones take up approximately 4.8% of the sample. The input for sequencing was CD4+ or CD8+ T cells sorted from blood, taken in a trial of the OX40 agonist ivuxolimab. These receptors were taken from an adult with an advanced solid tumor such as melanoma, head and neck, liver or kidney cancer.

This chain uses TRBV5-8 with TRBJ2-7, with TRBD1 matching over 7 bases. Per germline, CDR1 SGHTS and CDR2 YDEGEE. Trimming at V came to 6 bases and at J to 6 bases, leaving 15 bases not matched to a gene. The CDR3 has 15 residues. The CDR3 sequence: CASIPTGADKGEQYF. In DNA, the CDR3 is TGTGCCAGCATCCCCACAGGGGCAGACAAGGGCGAGCAGTACTTC.

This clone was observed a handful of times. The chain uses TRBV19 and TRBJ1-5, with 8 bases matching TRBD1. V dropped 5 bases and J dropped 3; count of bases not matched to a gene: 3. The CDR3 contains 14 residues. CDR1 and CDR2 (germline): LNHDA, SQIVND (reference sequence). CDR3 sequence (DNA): TGTGCCAGTAGTGTGACAGGGGACAATCAGCCCCAGCATTTT. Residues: CASSVTGDNQPQHF.

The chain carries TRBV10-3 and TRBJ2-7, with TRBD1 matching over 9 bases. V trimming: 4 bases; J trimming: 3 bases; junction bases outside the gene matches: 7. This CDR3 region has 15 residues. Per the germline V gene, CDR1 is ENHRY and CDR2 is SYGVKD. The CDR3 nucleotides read TGTGCCATCAGTGCAGGGACAGGGAGGAACTACGAGCAGTACTTC. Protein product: CAISAGTGRNYEQYF.

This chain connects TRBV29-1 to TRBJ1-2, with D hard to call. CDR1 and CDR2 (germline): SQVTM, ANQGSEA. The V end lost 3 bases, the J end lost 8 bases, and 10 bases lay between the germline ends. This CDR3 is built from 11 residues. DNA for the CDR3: TGCAGCGTTGACTCTAGCCCAGGCTACACCTTC. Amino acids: CSVDSSPGYTF.

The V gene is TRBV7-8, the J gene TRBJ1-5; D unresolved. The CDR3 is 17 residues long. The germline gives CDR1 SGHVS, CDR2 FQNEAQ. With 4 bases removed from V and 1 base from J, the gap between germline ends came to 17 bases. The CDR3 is CASSSGVLQVSNQPQHF. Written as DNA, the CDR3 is TGTGCCAGCAGCTCTGGGGTCCTCCAGGTCAGCAATCAGCCCCAGCATTTT.

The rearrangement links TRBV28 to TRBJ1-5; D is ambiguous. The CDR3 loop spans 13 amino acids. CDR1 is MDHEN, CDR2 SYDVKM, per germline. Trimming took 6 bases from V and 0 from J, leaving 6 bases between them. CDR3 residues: CASSVYSNQPQHF. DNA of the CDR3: TGTGCCAGCAGCGTTTATAGCAATCAGCCCCAGCATTTT.

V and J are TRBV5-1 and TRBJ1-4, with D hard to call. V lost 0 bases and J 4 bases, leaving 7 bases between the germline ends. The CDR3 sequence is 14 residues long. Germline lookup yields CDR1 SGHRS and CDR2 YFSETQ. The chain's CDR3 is CASSLGSGNEKLFF. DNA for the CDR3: TGCGCCAGCAGCTTGGGCAGTGGTAATGAAAAACTGTTTTTT.

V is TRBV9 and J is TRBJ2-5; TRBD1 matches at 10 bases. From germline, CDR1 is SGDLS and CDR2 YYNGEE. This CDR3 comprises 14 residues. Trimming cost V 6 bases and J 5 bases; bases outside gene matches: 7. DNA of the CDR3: TGTGCCAGCACCCGGGACAGGGGTTCTGAGACCCAGTACTTC. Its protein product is CASTRDRGSETQYF.

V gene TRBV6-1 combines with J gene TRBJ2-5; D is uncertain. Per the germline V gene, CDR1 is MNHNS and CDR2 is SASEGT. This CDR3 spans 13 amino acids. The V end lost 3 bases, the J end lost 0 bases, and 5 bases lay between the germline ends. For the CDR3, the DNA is TGTGCCAGCAGTGAGGGGAACCAAGAGACCCAGTACTTC. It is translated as CASSEGNQETQYF.

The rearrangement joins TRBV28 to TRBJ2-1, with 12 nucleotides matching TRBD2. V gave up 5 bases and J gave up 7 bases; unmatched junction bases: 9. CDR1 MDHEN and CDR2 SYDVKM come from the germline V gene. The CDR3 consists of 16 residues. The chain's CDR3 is CASSPLAGGVGNEQFF. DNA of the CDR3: TGTGCCAGCAGTCCTCTAGCGGGAGGGGTGGGTAATGAGCAGTTCTTC.

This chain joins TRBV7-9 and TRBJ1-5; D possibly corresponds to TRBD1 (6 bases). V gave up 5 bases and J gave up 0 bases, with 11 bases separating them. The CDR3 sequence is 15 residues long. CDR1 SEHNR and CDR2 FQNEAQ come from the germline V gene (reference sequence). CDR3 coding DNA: TGTGCCAGCAGCGATGAGGGGGTTAGCAATCAGCCCCAGCATTTT. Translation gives CASSDEGVSNQPQHF.

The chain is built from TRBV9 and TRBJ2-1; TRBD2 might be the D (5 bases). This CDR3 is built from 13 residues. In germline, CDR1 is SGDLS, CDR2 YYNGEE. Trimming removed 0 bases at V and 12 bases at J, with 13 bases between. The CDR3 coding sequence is TGTGCCAGCAGCGTAGGGCCGGGGTCGGGGCAGTTCTTC. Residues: CASSVGPGSGQFF.

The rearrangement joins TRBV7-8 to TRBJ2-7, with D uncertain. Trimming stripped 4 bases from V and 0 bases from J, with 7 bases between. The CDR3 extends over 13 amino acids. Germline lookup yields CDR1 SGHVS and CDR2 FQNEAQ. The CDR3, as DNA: TGTGCCAGCAGCTCCCGGGCCTCCTACGAGCAGTACTTC. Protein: CASSSRASYEQYF.

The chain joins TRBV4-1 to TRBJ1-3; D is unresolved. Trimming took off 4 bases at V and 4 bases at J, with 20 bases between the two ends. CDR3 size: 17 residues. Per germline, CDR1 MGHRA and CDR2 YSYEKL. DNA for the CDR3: TGCGCCAGCAGCCCCGGTGGTGGTGGGCGGAGAGGAAACACCATATATTTT. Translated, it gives CASSPGGGGRRGNTIYF.

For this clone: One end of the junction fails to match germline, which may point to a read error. The CDR3 spells CASSMTGVGNQPQHF. CDR3 DNA: TGTGCCAGCAGTATGACAGGGGTCGGGAATCAGCCCCAGCATTTT. V usage is TRBV10-3 and J usage is TRBJ1-5; 8 bases map to TRBD1. CDR1 is ENHRY and CDR2 is SYGVKD in the germline V gene. The CDR3 is 15 residues long.

CDR3 DNA: TGTGCCAGCAGGCTTAACGGAAGGGGAACCTACGAGCAGTACTTC. This codes for CASRLNGRGTYEQYF. The chain recombines TRBV6-5 with TRBJ2-5; a possible D gene is TRBD1 (5 bases). TRBJ2-7 matches the DNA end more closely, so the J call is doubtful. The CDR3 is made up of 15 amino acids. Germline V gives CDR1 MNHEY, CDR2 SVGAGI.

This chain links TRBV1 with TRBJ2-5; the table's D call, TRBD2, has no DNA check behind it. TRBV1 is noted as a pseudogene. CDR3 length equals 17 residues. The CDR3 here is CTSSQPLKASEEETQYF. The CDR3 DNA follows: TGCACCAGCAGCCAACCTCTAAAGGCTAGCGAGGAGGAGACCCAGTACTTC.

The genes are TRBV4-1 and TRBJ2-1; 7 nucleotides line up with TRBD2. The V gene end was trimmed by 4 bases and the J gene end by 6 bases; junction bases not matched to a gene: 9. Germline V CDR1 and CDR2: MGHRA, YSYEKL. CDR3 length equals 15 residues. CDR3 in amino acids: CASSRGEGPGNEQFF. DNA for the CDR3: TGCGCCAGCAGCCGAGGGGAGGGGCCTGGCAATGAGCAGTTCTTC.

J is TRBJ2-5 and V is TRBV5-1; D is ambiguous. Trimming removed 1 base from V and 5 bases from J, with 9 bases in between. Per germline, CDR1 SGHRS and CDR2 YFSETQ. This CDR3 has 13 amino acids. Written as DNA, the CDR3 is TGCGCCAGCAGCTTGCAGAGGATGGAGACCCAGTACTTC. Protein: CASSLQRMETQYF.

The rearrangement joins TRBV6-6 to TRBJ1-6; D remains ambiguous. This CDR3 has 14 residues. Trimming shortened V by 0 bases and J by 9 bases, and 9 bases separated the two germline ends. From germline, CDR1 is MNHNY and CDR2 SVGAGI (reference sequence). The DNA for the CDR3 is TGTGCCAGCAGTTACTCGCTGGAAAGTTCACCCCTCCACTTT. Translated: CASSYSLESSPLHF.

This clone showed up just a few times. For the CDR3, the DNA is TGTGCCAGCAGTGATAGTTTGGGCCAAGGCAGCAATCAGCCCCAGCATTTT. Translation gives CASSDSLGQGSNQPQHF. The chain is built from TRBV2 and TRBJ1-5; no definite D call. The CDR3 extends over 17 amino acids. CDR1 and CDR2 (germline): SNHLY, FYNNEI. Trimming pared 3 bases from V and 1 base from J, leaving 16 bases between.

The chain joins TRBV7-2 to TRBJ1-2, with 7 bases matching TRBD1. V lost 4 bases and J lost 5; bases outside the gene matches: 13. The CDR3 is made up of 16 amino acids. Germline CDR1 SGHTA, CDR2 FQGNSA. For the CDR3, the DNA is TGTGCCAGCAGCTCCTCCAGCGGGACAGACGGGTATGGCTACACCTTC. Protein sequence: CASSSSSGTDGYGYTF.

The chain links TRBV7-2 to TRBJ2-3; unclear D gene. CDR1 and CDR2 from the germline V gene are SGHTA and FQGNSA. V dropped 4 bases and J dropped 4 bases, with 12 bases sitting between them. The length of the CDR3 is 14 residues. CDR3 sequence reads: CASSSKTRPDTQYF. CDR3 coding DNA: TGTGCCAGCAGCTCCAAGACCAGGCCAGATACGCAGTATTTT. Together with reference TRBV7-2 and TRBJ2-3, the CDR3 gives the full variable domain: GAGVSQSPSNKVTEKGKDVELRCDPISGHTALYWYRQSLGQGLEFLIYFQGNSAPDKSGLPSDRFSAERTGGSVSTLTIQRTQQEDSAVYLCASSSKTRPDTQYFGPGTRLTVL.

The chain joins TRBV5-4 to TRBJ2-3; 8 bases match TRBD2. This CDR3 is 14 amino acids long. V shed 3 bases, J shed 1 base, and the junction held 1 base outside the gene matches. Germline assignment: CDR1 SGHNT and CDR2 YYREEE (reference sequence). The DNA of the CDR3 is TGTGCCAGCAGCTCCGGGGGGGGCACAGATACGCAGTATTTT. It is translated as CASSSGGGTDTQYF.

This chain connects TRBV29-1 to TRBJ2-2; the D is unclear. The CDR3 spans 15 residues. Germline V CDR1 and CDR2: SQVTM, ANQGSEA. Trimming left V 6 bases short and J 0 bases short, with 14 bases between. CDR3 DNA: TGCAGCGTAGGGAACCTGGTTACGAACACCGGGGAGCTGTTTTTT. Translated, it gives CSVGNLVTNTGELFF.

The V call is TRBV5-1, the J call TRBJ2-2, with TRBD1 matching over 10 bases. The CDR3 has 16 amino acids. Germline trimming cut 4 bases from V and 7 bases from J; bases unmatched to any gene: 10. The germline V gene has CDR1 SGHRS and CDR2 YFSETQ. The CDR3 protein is CASSPTGQGPHGELFF. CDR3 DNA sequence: TGCGCCAGCAGCCCGACGGGACAGGGGCCTCACGGGGAGCTGTTTTTT. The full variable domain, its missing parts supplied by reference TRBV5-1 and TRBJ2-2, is KAGVTQTPRYLIKTRGQQVTLSCSPISGHRSVSWYQQTPGQGLQFLFEYFSETQRNKGNFPGRFSGRQFSNSRSEMNVSTLELGDSALYLCASSPTGQGPHGELFFGEGSRLTVL.

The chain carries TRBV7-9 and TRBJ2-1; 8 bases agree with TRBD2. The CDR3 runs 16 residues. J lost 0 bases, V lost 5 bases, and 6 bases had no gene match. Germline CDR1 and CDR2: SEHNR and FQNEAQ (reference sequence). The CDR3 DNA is TGTGCCAGCAGCACCTGGCGGGGGGCCTCCTACAATGAGCAGTTCTTC. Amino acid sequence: CASSTWRGASYNEQFF. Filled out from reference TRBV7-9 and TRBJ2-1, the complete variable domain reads DTGVSQNPRHKITKRGQNVTFRCDPISEHNRLYWYRQTLGQGPEFLTYFQNEAQLEKSRLLSDRFSAERPKGSFSTLEIQRTEQGDSAMYLCASSTWRGASYNEQFFGPGTRLTVL.

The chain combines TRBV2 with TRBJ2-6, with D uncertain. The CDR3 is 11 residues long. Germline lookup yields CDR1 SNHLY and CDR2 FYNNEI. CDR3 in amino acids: CAISGANVLTF. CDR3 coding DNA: TGTGCGATCTCTGGGGCCAACGTCCTGACTTTC.

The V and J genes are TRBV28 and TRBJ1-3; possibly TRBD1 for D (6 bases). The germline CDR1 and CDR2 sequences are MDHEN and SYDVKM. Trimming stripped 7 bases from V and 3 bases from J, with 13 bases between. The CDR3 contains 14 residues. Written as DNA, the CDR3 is TGTGCCAGCAAAACAGGGAGACGTGGAAACACCATATATTTT. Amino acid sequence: CASKTGRRGNTIYF.

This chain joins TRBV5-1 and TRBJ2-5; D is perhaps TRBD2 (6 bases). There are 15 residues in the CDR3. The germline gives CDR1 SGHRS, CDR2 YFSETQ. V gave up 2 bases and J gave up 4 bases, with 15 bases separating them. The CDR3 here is CASSFDPGRIETQYF. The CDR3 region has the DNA TGCGCCAGCAGCTTCGACCCGGGGAGGATAGAGACCCAGTACTTC.

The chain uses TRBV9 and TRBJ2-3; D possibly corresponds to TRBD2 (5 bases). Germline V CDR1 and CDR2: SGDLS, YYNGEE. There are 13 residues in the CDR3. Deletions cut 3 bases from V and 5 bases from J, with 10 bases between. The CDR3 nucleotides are TGTGCCAGCAGCGCCCAAGGAGGAGATACGCAGTATTTT. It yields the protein CASSAQGGDTQYF. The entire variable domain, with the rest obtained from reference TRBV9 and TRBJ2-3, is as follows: DSGVTQTPKHLITATGQRVTLRCSPRSGDLSVYWYQQSLDQGLQFLIQYYNGEERAKGNILERFSAQQFPDLHSELNLSSLELGDSALYFCASSAQGGDTQYFGPGTRLTVL.

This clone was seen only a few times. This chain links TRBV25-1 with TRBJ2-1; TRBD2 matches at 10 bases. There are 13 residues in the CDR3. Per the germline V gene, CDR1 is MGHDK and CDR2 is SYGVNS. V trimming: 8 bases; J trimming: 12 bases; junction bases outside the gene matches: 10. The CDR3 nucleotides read TGTGCCAGCGCCGGTCCGGGACTAGCGCTGCAGTTCTTC. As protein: CASAGPGLALQFF.